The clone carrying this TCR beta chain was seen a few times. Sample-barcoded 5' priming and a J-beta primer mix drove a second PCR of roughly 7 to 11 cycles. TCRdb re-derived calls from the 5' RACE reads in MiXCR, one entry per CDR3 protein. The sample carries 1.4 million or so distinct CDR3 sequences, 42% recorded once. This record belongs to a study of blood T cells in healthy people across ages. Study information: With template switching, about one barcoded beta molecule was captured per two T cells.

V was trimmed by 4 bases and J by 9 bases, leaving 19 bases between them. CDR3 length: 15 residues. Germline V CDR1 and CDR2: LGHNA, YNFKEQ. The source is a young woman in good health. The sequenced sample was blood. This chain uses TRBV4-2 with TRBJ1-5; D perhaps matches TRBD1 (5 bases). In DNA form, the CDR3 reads TGTGCCAGCAGCCTGACCGGGACTCCCGGTGGGCCCCAGCATTTT. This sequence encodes CASSLTGTPGGPQHF.